This TCR beta chain appears in the sequencing data of a study of blood T cell repertoires in COVID-19. In the study overall: PBMCs, B-cell-depleted T cells, or T cells were the source of the cDNA or gDNA that made up the material.

Sequencing used immunoSEQ multiplex PCR; TCRdb keeps in-frame clones, though not all of them. This table holds 200,000 to 250,000 clones, just over 85% found once. Trimming stripped 1 base from V and 0 bases from J, with 9 bases between. The CDR3 has 15 amino acids. Germline V CDR1 and CDR2: SGHTA, FQGNSA. Living in roughly 25 US areas, the participants were between 18 and 89 years of age. What was sequenced was PBMCs or T cells enriched from blood (not recorded which). The origin of this receptor is a woman in her 50s with acute COVID-19. V gene TRBV7-2 combines with J gene TRBJ1-2; D is possibly TRBD1 (6 bases). In DNA form, the CDR3 reads TGTGCCAGCAGCTTAGATCGGACAGCTAACTATGGCTACACCTTC. It translates to CASSLDRTANYGYTF.